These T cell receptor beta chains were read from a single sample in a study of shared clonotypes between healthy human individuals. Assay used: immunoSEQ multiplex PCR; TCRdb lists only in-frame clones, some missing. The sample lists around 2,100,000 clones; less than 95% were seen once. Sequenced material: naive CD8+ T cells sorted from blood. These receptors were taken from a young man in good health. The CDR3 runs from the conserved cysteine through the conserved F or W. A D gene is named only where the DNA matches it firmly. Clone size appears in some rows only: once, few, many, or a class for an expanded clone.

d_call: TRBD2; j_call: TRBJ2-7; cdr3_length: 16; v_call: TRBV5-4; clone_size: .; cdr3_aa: CASSLRLAGGPNEQYF
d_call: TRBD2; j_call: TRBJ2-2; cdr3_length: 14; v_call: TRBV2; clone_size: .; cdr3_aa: CATLGSGSTGELFF
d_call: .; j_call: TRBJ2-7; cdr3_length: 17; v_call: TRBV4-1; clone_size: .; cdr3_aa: CASSQTGWDYQNYEQYF
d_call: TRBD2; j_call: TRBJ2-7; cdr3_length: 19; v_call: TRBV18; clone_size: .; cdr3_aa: CASSQRELAGGPSSYEQYF
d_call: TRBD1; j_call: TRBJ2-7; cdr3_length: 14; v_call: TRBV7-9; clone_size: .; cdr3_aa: CASSLRDRVYEQYF
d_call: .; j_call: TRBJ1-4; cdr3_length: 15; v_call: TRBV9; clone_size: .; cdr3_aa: CASSVGSGKDEKLFF
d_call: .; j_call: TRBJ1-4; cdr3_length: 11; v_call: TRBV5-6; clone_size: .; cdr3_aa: CASSSDEKLFF
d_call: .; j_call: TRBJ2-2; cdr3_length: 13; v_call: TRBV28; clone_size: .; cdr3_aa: CASSLSYWGELFF
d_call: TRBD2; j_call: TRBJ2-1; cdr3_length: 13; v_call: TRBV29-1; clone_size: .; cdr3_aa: CSADLRLANEQFF
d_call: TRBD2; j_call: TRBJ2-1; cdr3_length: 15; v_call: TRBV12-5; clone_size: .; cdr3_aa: CASGLDSGRNNEQFF
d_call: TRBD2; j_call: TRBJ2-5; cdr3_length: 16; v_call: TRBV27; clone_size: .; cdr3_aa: CASSPWAASGQETQYF
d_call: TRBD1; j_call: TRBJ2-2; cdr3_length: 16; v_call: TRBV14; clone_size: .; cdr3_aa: CASSHHTGTGAGELFF
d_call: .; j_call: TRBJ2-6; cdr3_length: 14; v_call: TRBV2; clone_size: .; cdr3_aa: CASSHKAGANVLTF
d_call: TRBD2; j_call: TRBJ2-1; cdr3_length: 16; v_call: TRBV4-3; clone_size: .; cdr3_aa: CASSQDRLAGLAEQFF
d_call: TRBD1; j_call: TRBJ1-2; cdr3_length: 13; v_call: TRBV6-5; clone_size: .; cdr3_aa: CASRTGTGYGYTF
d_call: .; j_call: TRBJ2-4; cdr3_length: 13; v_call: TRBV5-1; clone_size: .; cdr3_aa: CASSSLTQNIQYF
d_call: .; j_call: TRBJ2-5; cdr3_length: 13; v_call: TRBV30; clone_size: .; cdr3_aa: CAWSEGEQGTQYF
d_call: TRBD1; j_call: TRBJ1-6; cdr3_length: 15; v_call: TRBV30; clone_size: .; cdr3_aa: CAWSVKGAGNSPLHF
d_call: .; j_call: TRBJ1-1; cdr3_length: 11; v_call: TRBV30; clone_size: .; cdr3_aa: CAWGLNTEAFF
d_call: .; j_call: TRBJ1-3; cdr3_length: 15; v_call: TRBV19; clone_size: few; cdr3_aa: CASSSDRNSGNTIYF
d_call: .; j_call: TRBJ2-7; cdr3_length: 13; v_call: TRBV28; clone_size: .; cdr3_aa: CASSLSGPYEQYF
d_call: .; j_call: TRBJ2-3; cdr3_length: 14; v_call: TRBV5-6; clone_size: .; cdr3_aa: CASAWGVSTDTQYF
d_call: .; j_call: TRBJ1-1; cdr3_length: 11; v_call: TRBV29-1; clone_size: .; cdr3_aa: CSVDSNTEAFF